This T cell receptor beta chain comes out of a study of shared clonotypes between healthy human individuals. As for the study in general: Per donor, CD8 memory used one plate, CD8 naive used two, CD4 memory used three and CD4 naive used three.

General observations from the study: Clonotypes that were shared across a handful of donors made up around 5% of naive CD4 clonotypes. Researchers found naive subsets generally carried larger estimated richness than memory subsets.

Turning to this clone: Its antigen remains unknown.

Germline V gives CDR1 KGHSH, CDR2 LQKENI. Trimming took off 3 bases at V and 5 bases at J, with 8 bases between the two ends. CDR3 size: 13 residues. Using immunoSEQ multiplex PCR, the repertoire was profiled, and TCRdb retains in-frame clones only, with some absent. Seen here are about 1 million clones, around four fifths observed once, and the top ten hold around 1.5%. The chain uses TRBV18 and TRBJ2-1; D unclear. The TCR was taken from a man younger than 30 in good health. Sequenced: memory CD4+ T cells sorted from blood. Sample subset: CD45RA-negative fraction. CDR3: CASSPDVDNEQFF. The CDR3 nucleotides read TGTGCCAGCTCACCGGACGTTGACAATGAGCAGTTCTTC.